Each of the 21 T cell receptor beta chains below was sequenced from the same sample in a study of cytomegalovirus exposure and HLA in healthy donors. Generated by immunoSEQ multiplex PCR, the TCRdb table keeps only in-frame clones and is missing some. Seen here are over 35,000 clones, about 93% observed once, and the top ten hold 3.3%. The sample comprised PBMCs. These receptors all stem from a man aged 18 to 35 in good health and CMV-seronegative.

This chain joins TRBV18 and TRBJ1-2; weak D call: TRBD1 (5 bases). Germline V gives CDR1 KGHSH, CDR2 LQKENI. The CDR3 loop spans 13 amino acids. Trimming cost V 1 base and J 2 bases, with 5 bases left between them. The CDR3 DNA sequence: TGTGCCAGCTCACCACAGGGGAACTATGGCTACACCTTC. As protein: CASSPQGNYGYTF.

A note on this clone: One junction end disagrees with the germline gene, perhaps due to a read error. The rearrangement links TRBV7-7 to TRBJ2-5; the match to TRBD1 covers 9 bases. The CDR3 runs to 14 residues. Per germline, CDR1 SSHAT and CDR2 FNYEAQ (reference sequence). This chain's CDR3 is CASSLDRGGETQYF. The CDR3 bases are TGTGCTAGCAGCTTAGACAGGGGGGGCGAGACCCAGTACTTC.

There are a few counts of this clone. The chain joins TRBV19 to TRBJ1-2; D might be TRBD1 (6 bases). Germline lookup yields CDR1 LNHDA and CDR2 SQIVND (reference sequence). Trimming pared 11 bases from V and 1 base from J, leaving 14 bases between. This CDR3 has 13 residues. This chain's CDR3 is CAARGQFNYGYTF. For the CDR3, the DNA is TGTGCCGCCCGAGGACAGTTTAACTATGGCTACACCTTC.

The J gene is TRBJ2-1, the V gene TRBV28, with 7 positions matching TRBD1. Trimming cost V 3 bases and J 7 bases; bases outside gene matches: 9. Germline CDR1 and CDR2: MDHEN and SYDVKM. CDR3 length: 15 amino acids. CDR3 residues: CASSFPTGARNEQFF. CDR3 coding DNA: TGTGCCAGCAGTTTCCCCACAGGGGCGAGGAATGAGCAGTTCTTC.

The V gene is TRBV10-2, the J gene TRBJ2-3; 16 bases are shared with TRBD2. CDR1 and CDR2 (germline): WSHSY, SAAADI. With V trimmed by 7 bases and J by 1 base, 8 bases remained unmatched. CDR3 length equals 18 residues. The CDR3 loop is CASITGTSGGAGTDTQYF. In nucleotides, the CDR3 is TGCGCCAGCATCACCGGGACTAGCGGGGGGGCGGGCACAGATACGCAGTATTTT.

The CDR3 is CASTLTGGVNTEAFF. CDR3 coding DNA: TGTGCCAGCACACTGACAGGGGGGGTGAACACTGAAGCTTTCTTT. The chain employs TRBV2 and TRBJ1-1, with 9 bases that match TRBD1. The CDR3 sequence is 15 residues long. Germline V gene data show CDR1 as SNHLY and CDR2 as FYNNEI. With 7 bases clipped from V and 0 bases from J, the junction kept 6 bases outside the gene matches.

The chain employs TRBV9 and TRBJ1-3; D gene uncertain. The V end was cut by 5 bases, the J end by 0 bases, with 15 bases between. This CDR3 is 16 amino acids long. CDR1 SGDLS and CDR2 YYNGEE come from the germline V gene. CDR3 coding DNA: TGTGCCAGCAGTATAAACCAAGTCAGCTCTGGAAACACCATATATTTT. Translating it yields CASSINQVSSGNTIYF.

The chain links TRBV9 to TRBJ2-5; 9 bases line up with TRBD1. Germline CDR1 is SGDLS and CDR2 is YYNGEE. V shed 0 bases, J shed 4 bases, and the junction held 13 bases outside the gene matches. This CDR3 region has 18 residues. The CDR3 loop reads CASSVGRFGGQGPETQYF. The CDR3 DNA sequence: TGTGCCAGCAGCGTAGGGAGGTTTGGCGGACAGGGGCCAGAGACCCAGTACTTC.

This chain connects TRBV7-8 to TRBJ2-5; 7 bases agree with TRBD2. The trim removed 5 bases at V and 2 bases at J, leaving 5 bases unmatched. Germline V lookup: CDR1 SGHVS, CDR2 FQNEAQ. The CDR3 runs to 14 residues. For the CDR3, the DNA is TGTGCCAGCAGCCTCGGGACTACTCAAGAGACCCAGTACTTC. The encoded protein is CASSLGTTQETQYF.

This sequence joins TRBV27 and TRBJ1-5; tentatively, D is TRBD1 (5 bases). Trimming pared 6 bases from V and 2 bases from J, leaving 11 bases between. This CDR3 comprises 14 residues. The germline V gene has CDR1 MNHEY and CDR2 SMNVEV (reference sequence). The CDR3 sequence: CASSRVRGNQPQHF. CDR3 nucleotides: TGTGCCAGCAGCAGGGTGAGAGGCAATCAGCCCCAGCATTTT.

This clone was seen more than once but under ten times. This chain uses TRBV7-2 with TRBJ2-7; D possibly corresponds to TRBD2 (5 bases). V was pared by 5 bases and J by 11 bases, with 22 bases between. The CDR3 covers 14 residues. Germline V gene data show CDR1 as SGHTA and CDR2 as FQGNSA. CDR3 protein: CASSLGLSGLREYF. In nucleotides, the CDR3 is TGTGCCAGCAGCCTTGGACTGTCTGGTTTGAGAGAGTACTTC.

This clone was observed once. The V gene is TRBV19, the J gene TRBJ1-4, with a possible D match to TRBD1 (5 bases). Between the trimmed V and J ends, which lost 5 bases and 4 bases, there was a span of 17 bases. Per germline, CDR1 LNHDA and CDR2 SQIVND (reference sequence). CDR3 length: 16 amino acids. The CDR3 loop reads CASSLTATSINEKLFF. CDR3 coding DNA: TGTGCCAGTAGTCTGACAGCTACGTCAATTAATGAAAAACTGTTTTTT.

The V gene is TRBV19, the J gene TRBJ1-4; D remains ambiguous. The ends were cut back, 3 bases at V and 0 bases at J, with 5 bases in the middle. The CDR3 totals 14 residues. Germline V gene lookup returns CDR1 LNHDA and CDR2 SQIVND (reference sequence). The CDR3 bases are TGTGCCAGTAGTATCAGGACAACTAATGAAAAACTGTTTTTT. It codes for CASSIRTTNEKLFF.

The J gene is TRBJ2-1, the V gene TRBV5-6, with TRBD1 matching over 10 bases. In germline, CDR1 is SGHDT, CDR2 YYEEEE. The CDR3 covers 13 residues. Trimming cost V 3 bases and J 7 bases; bases outside gene matches: 1. The CDR3 sequence: CASSWDRGNEQFF. CDR3 DNA: TGTGCCAGCAGCTGGGACAGGGGAAATGAGCAGTTCTTC.

The V and J genes are TRBV2 and TRBJ2-7; tentatively, D is TRBD2 (6 bases). Per the germline V gene, CDR1 is SNHLY and CDR2 is FYNNEI. CDR3 length: 13 residues. The V gene lost 7 bases and the J gene lost 5 bases, with 15 bases spanning the gap. The CDR3 DNA sequence: TGTGCCAGCATACGAGGGACTTCCGACGAGCAGTACTTC. Residues: CASIRGTSDEQYF.

This chain uses TRBV7-9 with TRBJ2-5; D possibly corresponds to TRBD2 (5 bases). The CDR3 totals 12 residues. CDR1 is SEHNR, CDR2 FQNEAQ, per germline (reference sequence). Between the trimmed V and J ends, which lost 1 base and 10 bases, there was a span of 10 bases. For the CDR3, the DNA is TGTGCCAGCAGCTTAGGTTATCGGGACCAGTACTTC. Translation: CASSLGYRDQYF.

A few counts support this clone. The rearrangement uses TRBV6-5 and TRBJ2-3; D may be TRBD2 (5 bases). Germline V gene data show CDR1 as MNHEY and CDR2 as SVGAGI. Trimming removed 7 bases at V and 1 base at J, with 15 bases between. The CDR3 extends over 15 amino acids. The DNA of the CDR3 is TGTGCCAGCACGTCGACGGGAATAGGCACAGATACGCAGTATTTT. Translating it yields CASTSTGIGTDTQYF.

This rearrangement joins TRBV9 to TRBJ2-2; a possible D gene is TRBD1 (6 bases). V was clipped by 3 bases and J by 2 bases, with 11 bases between them. The CDR3 is 15 residues long. Looked up from germline, CDR1 is SGDLS and CDR2 is YYNGEE. The CDR3 DNA sequence: TGTGCCAGCAGCGCCGGGACAATTAACACCGGGGAGCTGTTTTTT. The encoded protein is CASSAGTINTGELFF.

This chain uses TRBV7-8 with TRBJ2-7; TRBD1 matches at 7 bases. The CDR3 runs 16 residues. Germline assignment: CDR1 SGHVS and CDR2 FQNEAQ. After removal of 1 base from V and 0 bases from J, the junction contained 6 bases not matched to a gene. The CDR3 DNA reads TGTGCCAGCAGCTTAGTCTGGACAGGACTCTCCTACGAGCAGTACTTC. This translates into CASSLVWTGLSYEQYF.

This CDR3 is CASSLSTDTQYF. In DNA form, the CDR3 reads TGTGCCAGCAGCTTATCAACAGATACGCAGTATTTT. This chain links TRBV5-6 with TRBJ2-3, with unresolved D. CDR1 is SGHDT and CDR2 is YYEEEE in the germline V gene. Trimming removed 2 bases at V and 3 bases at J, with 4 bases between. The length of the CDR3 is 12 residues.

The rearrangement links TRBV29-1 to TRBJ2-5, with D tentatively TRBD2 (5 bases). Germline CDR1 reads SQVTM; CDR2 reads ANQGSEA. V shed 4 bases and J shed 2 bases, with 8 bases lying between them. The CDR3 is 12 residues long. The CDR3 DNA reads TGCAGCGTTGCTAGCTTACAAGAGACCCAGTACTTC. Protein sequence: CSVASLQETQYF.